These 32 T cell receptor beta chains originate from one sample sequenced in a study of early T cells in non-severe SARS-CoV-2 infection. TCRdb reprocessed the 5' RACE reads via MiXCR and lists one record per CDR3 protein. This table has around 82,000 distinct CDR3 sequences, about an eighth appearing once. The sample taken for sequencing was whole blood. Every receptor here comes from an adult who was a healthcare worker with PCR-confirmed SARS-CoV-2 infection or an uninfected control (not recorded which).

This clonotype was detected a few times. This chain joins TRBV5-5 and TRBJ2-3, with unresolved D. With 2 bases removed from V and 7 bases from J, the gap between germline ends came to 11 bases. Germline CDR1 reads SGHKS; CDR2 reads YYEKEE (reference sequence). CDR3 size: 13 residues. The CDR3 sequence: CASSFSSSNTQYF. The CDR3 DNA is TGTGCCAGCAGCTTCTCCTCGTCGAATACGCAGTATTTT. Using reference TRBV5-5 and TRBJ2-3 for the parts outside the CDR3, the full variable domain is DAGVTQSPTHLIKTRGQQVTLRCSPISGHKSVSWYQQVLGQGPQFIFQYYEKEERGRGNFPDRFSARQFPNYSSELNVNALLLGDSALYLCASSFSSSNTQYFGPGTRLTVL.

In its sample, this clonotype was seen a few times. CDR3 residues: CASSLAGTGDEQYF. In DNA form, the CDR3 reads TGTGCCAGCAGTTTAGCCGGGACAGGGGATGAGCAGTACTTC. The rearrangement links TRBV27 to TRBJ2-7, with TRBD1 matching 10 bases. The germline gives CDR1 MNHEY, CDR2 SMNVEV (reference sequence). The CDR3 is made up of 14 amino acids. The J segment lost 7 bases and the V segment lost 2 bases, leaving 5 bases of the junction unmatched.

The chain combines TRBV7-9 with TRBJ1-6; 8 bases agree with TRBD1. CDR1 is SEHNR, CDR2 FQNEAQ, per germline (reference sequence). After removal of 6 bases from V and 4 bases from J, the junction contained 11 bases not matched to a gene. The CDR3 spans 17 residues. The CDR3 DNA is TGTGCCAGCAGTTCCCACCGGGACAGGAGTTATAATTCACCCCTCCACTTT. Its protein product is CASSSHRDRSYNSPLHF.

This clonotype was found a few times. The chain employs TRBV9 and TRBJ2-7; 7 positions match TRBD1. The CDR3 consists of 14 residues. J lost 4 bases, V lost 1 base, and 5 bases had no gene match. Germline V lookup: CDR1 SGDLS, CDR2 YYNGEE. The CDR3 loop is CASSVQGVPYEQYF. The DNA of the CDR3 is TGTGCCAGCAGCGTACAGGGGGTGCCATACGAGCAGTACTTC.

This clonotype was found many times. The chain joins TRBV2 to TRBJ2-5; TRBD1 agrees at 7 bases. The CDR3 has 13 residues. J gave up 2 bases and V 6 bases, and 3 bases lay outside the gene matches. Germline CDR1 SNHLY, CDR2 FYNNEI. As DNA, the CDR3 is TGTGCCAGCAGCCGGGGACAGCAAGAGACCCAGTACTTC. It codes for CASSRGQQETQYF. Full variable domain (rest looked up from reference TRBV2 and TRBJ2-5): EPEVTQTPSHQVTQMGQEVILRCVPISNHLYFYWYRQILGQKVEFLVSFYNNEISEKSEIFDDQFSVERPDGSNFTLKIRSTKLEDSAMYFCASSRGQQETQYFGPGTRLLVL.

V is TRBV27 and J is TRBJ2-1; 11 bases line up with TRBD2. The CDR3 totals 20 residues. V was pared by 7 bases and J by 1 base, with 18 bases of the junction left unmatched. Germline assignment: CDR1 MNHEY and CDR2 SMNVEV (reference sequence). CDR3 protein: CASTSPGISGRAASYNEQFF. As DNA, the CDR3 is TGTGCCAGCACTTCCCCAGGGATTAGCGGGAGGGCCGCATCCTACAATGAGCAGTTCTTC.

This clonotype was found a few times. The V call is TRBV20-1, the J call TRBJ1-1; TRBD1 agrees at 10 bases. Germline CDR1 and CDR2: DFQATT and SNEGSKA (reference sequence). This CDR3 is built from 12 residues. The CDR3 DNA is TGCAGAGTAGGACAGGGGGACACTGAAGCTTTCTTT. Protein sequence: CRVGQGDTEAFF.

This clonotype was seen a few times. The chain's CDR3 is CASSFQGAPYEQYF. The CDR3 DNA reads as TGTGCCAGCAGCTTCCAAGGGGCCCCCTACGAGCAGTACTTC. This chain links TRBV7-9 with TRBJ2-7; D possibly corresponds to TRBD1 (5 bases). Trimming cost V 3 bases and J 2 bases, with 11 bases left between them. From germline, CDR1 is SEHNR and CDR2 FQNEAQ (reference sequence). The CDR3 spans 14 residues. Based on the CDR3 plus reference TRBV7-9 and TRBJ2-7, the full variable domain is DTGVSQNPRHKITKRGQNVTFRCDPISEHNRLYWYRQTLGQGPEFLTYFQNEAQLEKSRLLSDRFSAERPKGSFSTLEIQRTEQGDSAMYLCASSFQGAPYEQYFGPGTRLTVT.

The chain employs TRBV28 and TRBJ1-3, with D possibly TRBD1 on 5 matching bases. V lost 5 bases to trimming and J lost 5 bases, with 16 bases between them. Germline loops: CDR1 MDHEN, CDR2 SYDVKM. The CDR3 contains 15 residues. In DNA, the CDR3 is TGTGCCAGCAGTGCAACCCCGGACATGAGAAACACCATATATTTT. Translated: CASSATPDMRNTIYF.

The chain uses TRBV29-1 and TRBJ2-6; D unclear. This CDR3 contains 13 residues. CDR1 SQVTM and CDR2 ANQGSEA come from the germline V gene. The V end lost 7 bases, the J end lost 0 bases, and 7 bases lay between the germline ends. The CDR3 sequence: CSAGFSGANVLTF. The DNA of the CDR3 is TGCAGCGCAGGCTTCTCTGGGGCCAACGTCCTGACTTTC.

This clonotype was counted many times. This sequence joins TRBV28 and TRBJ1-6, with no clear D. The V gene lost 4 bases and the J gene lost 3 bases, with 13 bases spanning the gap. CDR1 and CDR2 (germline): MDHEN, SYDVKM. CDR3 length: 16 amino acids. CDR3 nucleotide sequence: TGTGCCAGCAGTTCGGGTGGGTCAGGCTATAATTCACCCCTCCACTTT. Translating gives CASSSGGSGYNSPLHF.

The CDR3, as DNA: TGTGCCATCAGTGGAGCGGGAGGGTCAAAAAACATTCAGTACTTC. Protein sequence: CAISGAGGSKNIQYF. V gene TRBV10-3 combines with J gene TRBJ2-4; TRBD2 aligns across 10 bases. CDR3 length equals 15 residues. The germline CDR1 and CDR2 sequences are ENHRY and SYGVKD. V lost 4 bases, J lost 4 bases, and 4 bases stayed unmatched.

The V gene is TRBV18, the J gene TRBJ1-4; D is unresolved. Germline loops: CDR1 KGHSH, CDR2 LQKENI. The CDR3 consists of 12 residues. V was pared by 3 bases and J by 5 bases, with 4 bases between. The chain's CDR3 is CASSPENEKLFF. The DNA for the CDR3 is TGTGCCAGCTCACCCGAGAATGAAAAACTGTTTTTT.

The chain recombines TRBV4-1 with TRBJ2-1, with no clear D. This CDR3 region has 15 residues. Per germline, CDR1 MGHRA and CDR2 YSYEKL. V gave up 1 base and J gave up 6 bases, with 13 bases separating them. The CDR3 DNA follows: TGCGCCAGCAGCCAAGCCTCAAAGTCTACCAATGAGCAGTTCTTC. This codes for CASSQASKSTNEQFF.

The chain recombines TRBV3-1 with TRBJ2-1; D may be TRBD2 (5 bases). Per germline, CDR1 LGHDT and CDR2 YNNKEL (reference sequence). V was clipped by 1 base and J by 10 bases, with 8 bases between them. The CDR3 is made up of 12 amino acids. CDR3 DNA: TGTGCCAGCAGCCAAGGAGGGCGAGAGCAGTTCTTC. It yields the protein CASSQGGREQFF.

The V gene is TRBV5-1, the J gene TRBJ1-5, with TRBD1 identical over 7 bases. The ends lost 2 bases at V and 1 base at J; junction bases unmatched: 3. This CDR3 contains 15 residues. Germline assignment: CDR1 SGHRS and CDR2 YFSETQ. Written as DNA, the CDR3 is TGCGCCAGCAGCTTAGGACAGGAGAGCAATCAGCCCCAGCATTTT. It yields the protein CASSLGQESNQPQHF.

In its sample, this clonotype was seen many times. This rearrangement joins TRBV6-1 to TRBJ2-7, with 10 bases aligning to TRBD2. V lost 6 bases and J lost 4; bases outside the gene matches: 9. CDR3 length: 15 amino acids. Germline values: CDR1 MNHNS, CDR2 SASEGT. CDR3 in amino acids: CASSLASGSAYEQYF. CDR3 sequence (DNA): TGTGCCAGCAGCCTGGCTAGCGGGAGTGCTTACGAGCAGTACTTC.

The chain combines TRBV5-1 with TRBJ2-7; 7 bases agree with TRBD1. Germline CDR1 and CDR2: SGHRS and YFSETQ. V gave up 0 bases and J gave up 6 bases; unmatched junction bases: 6. The CDR3 sequence is 14 residues long. Written as DNA, the CDR3 is TGCGCCAGCAGCTTGGGAGGTGCAGGGGGCGAGCAGTACTTC. Its translation: CASSLGGAGGEQYF. Using reference TRBV5-1 and TRBJ2-7 for the parts outside the CDR3, the full variable domain is KAGVTQTPRYLIKTRGQQVTLSCSPISGHRSVSWYQQTPGQGLQFLFEYFSETQRNKGNFPGRFSGRQFSNSRSEMNVSTLELGDSALYLCASSLGGAGGEQYFGPGTRLTVT.

V is TRBV19 and J is TRBJ1-4; no clear D gene. Germline CDR1 is LNHDA and CDR2 is SQIVND (reference sequence). The CDR3 loop spans 14 amino acids. Trimming cost V 4 bases and J 6 bases, with 12 bases left between them. The chain's CDR3 is CASSTRSTDEKLFF. In nucleotides, the CDR3 is TGTGCCAGTAGTACACGGAGCACTGATGAAAAACTGTTTTTT.

A few counts support this clonotype. The rearrangement uses TRBV7-3 and TRBJ2-4; weak D call: TRBD1 (6 bases). The CDR3 spans 13 residues. Trimming shortened V by 2 bases and J by 6 bases, and 8 bases separated the two germline ends. In germline, CDR1 is SGHTA, CDR2 FQGTGA. In DNA, the CDR3 is TGTGCCAGCAGCTTAGAACAGGGAAACATTCAGTACTTC. Translated: CASSLEQGNIQYF.

The table lists this clonotype with many counts. The J gene is TRBJ2-1, the V gene TRBV24-1; 12 nucleotides match TRBD1. CDR3 length: 14 amino acids. Looked up from germline, CDR1 is KGHDR and CDR2 is SFDVKD. V lost 9 bases and J lost 7; bases outside the gene matches: 6. For the CDR3, the DNA is TGTGCCACCCGAGGGACAGGGGGCACGAATGAGCAGTTCTTC. This gives the protein CATRGTGGTNEQFF.

As for this clonotype: A much larger clone differs from this one at a single base, so this may be a read error. The chain carries TRBV18 and TRBJ2-5, with a weak D call TRBD2 (5 bases). CDR1 and CDR2 (germline): KGHSH, LQKENI. The ends were cut back, 2 bases at V and 7 bases at J, with 17 bases in the middle. The CDR3 is made up of 15 amino acids. The CDR3 sequence: CASSPSTTYYRTQYF. The CDR3 DNA follows: TGTGCCAGCTCACCATCGACTACCTACTATCGGACCCAGTACTTC.

Ten or more counts support this clonotype. The genes are TRBV14 and TRBJ2-1; TRBD1 matches 9 bases. This CDR3 is 17 amino acids long. V lost 6 bases, J lost 4 bases, and 13 bases stayed unmatched. Looked up from germline, CDR1 is SGHDN and CDR2 is FVKESK. The CDR3 nucleotides read TGTGCCAGCAGGCAACACCCCGGGACAGGGATATACAATGAGCAGTTCTTC. Translating gives CASRQHPGTGIYNEQFF.

Ten or more counts support this clonotype. V and J are TRBV9 and TRBJ2-1; 10 bases line up with TRBD2. V lost 0 bases, J lost 1 base, and 4 bases stayed unmatched. This CDR3 comprises 17 residues. The germline V gene has CDR1 SGDLS and CDR2 YYNGEE. Here the CDR3 reads CASSVAEREGSYNEQFF. The CDR3 bases are TGTGCCAGCAGCGTAGCCGAGCGGGAGGGGTCCTACAATGAGCAGTTCTTC. Full variable domain (missing parts from reference TRBV9 and TRBJ2-1): DSGVTQTPKHLITATGQRVTLRCSPRSGDLSVYWYQQSLDQGLQFLIQYYNGEERAKGNILERFSAQQFPDLHSELNLSSLELGDSALYFCASSVAEREGSYNEQFFGPGTRLTVL.

The chain recombines TRBV29-1 with TRBJ2-7; 9 nucleotides align to TRBD1. The CDR3 has 16 residues. The junction had 10 bases not matched to a gene; V was cut back by 0 bases and J by 4 bases. Germline CDR1 is SQVTM and CDR2 is ANQGSEA. Here the CDR3 reads CSVEDYGTGFEYEQYF. The DNA for the CDR3 is TGCAGCGTTGAAGATTACGGGACAGGGTTTGAGTACGAGCAGTACTTC.

This clonotype was recorded at least ten times. The chain joins TRBV20-1 to TRBJ2-1; 8 positions match TRBD2. The CDR3 runs to 16 residues. Germline lookup yields CDR1 DFQATT and CDR2 SNEGSKA (reference sequence). The J segment lost 2 bases and the V segment lost 0 bases, leaving 6 bases of the junction unmatched. The CDR3 here is CSARDPTSGTYNEQFF. In DNA, the CDR3 is TGCAGTGCTAGAGACCCCACTAGCGGAACCTACAATGAGCAGTTCTTC.

This clonotype appeared a few times. The chain combines TRBV4-1 with TRBJ1-1; 9 positions agree with TRBD1. Trimming removed 2 bases from V and 2 bases from J; junction bases left unmatched: 9. In germline, CDR1 is MGHRA, CDR2 YSYEKL. This CDR3 contains 17 residues. Here the CDR3 reads CASSQSPGQGGNTEAFF. CDR3 sequence (DNA): TGCGCCAGCAGCCAATCGCCGGGACAGGGAGGAAACACTGAAGCTTTCTTT.

V gene TRBV3-1 combines with J gene TRBJ2-1; maybe TRBD2 (6 bases). Germline CDR1 is LGHDT and CDR2 is YNNKEL (reference sequence). This CDR3 is 16 amino acids long. V was trimmed by 1 base and J by 7 bases, leaving 17 bases between them. CDR3 in amino acids: CASSQAAGARGNEQFF. The CDR3 DNA reads TGTGCCAGCAGCCAAGCCGCCGGCGCCCGGGGGAATGAGCAGTTCTTC.

The J gene is TRBJ2-5, the V gene TRBV29-1; 7 bases line up with TRBD1. This CDR3 spans 12 amino acids. V dropped 5 bases and J dropped 3; count of bases not matched to a gene: 3. CDR1 and CDR2 (germline): SQVTM, ANQGSEA. This chain's CDR3 is CSVQGGEETQYF. The CDR3 DNA follows: TGCAGCGTTCAAGGGGGCGAAGAGACCCAGTACTTC. Full variable domain (rest looked up from reference TRBV29-1 and TRBJ2-5): SAVISQKPSRDICQRGTSLTIQCQVDSQVTMMFWYRQQPGQSLTLIATANQGSEATYESGFVIDKFPISRPNLTFSTLTVSNMSPEDSSIYLCSVQGGEETQYFGPGTRLLVL.

Remarks on this clonotype: The junction and the germline gene differ at one end; a read error may be behind it. The chain is built from TRBV18 and TRBJ2-3, with TRBD1 matching over 7 bases. The length of the CDR3 is 16 residues. The germline V gene has CDR1 KGHSH and CDR2 LQKENI. In DNA form, the CDR3 reads TGTGCCAGCTCCCCTGCTTCGGGACAGAGCACAGATACGCGGTATTTT. Its translation: CASSPASGQSTDTRYF. Supplemented by reference TRBV18 and TRBJ2-3, the full variable domain reads NAGVMQNPRHLVRRRGQEARLRCSPMKGHSHVYWYRQLPEEGLKFMVYLQKENIIDESGMPKERFSAEFPKEGPSILRIQQVVRGDSAAYFCASSPASGQSTDTRYFGPGTRLTVL.

V gene TRBV20-1 combines with J gene TRBJ2-7; TRBD2 matches at 8 bases. The CDR3 has 17 amino acids. V was pared by 2 bases and J by 0 bases, with 12 bases of the junction left unmatched. Germline V gives CDR1 DFQATT, CDR2 SNEGSKA (reference sequence). The CDR3 DNA reads TGCAGTGCTAGAAAGGGAGAGAAGCGGGAGAGCTCCTACGAGCAGTACTTC. It translates to CSARKGEKRESSYEQYF.

The J gene is TRBJ2-2, the V gene TRBV7-3, with D uncertain. The length of the CDR3 is 13 residues. Deletions cut 6 bases from V and 2 bases from J, with 7 bases between. The germline CDR1 and CDR2 sequences are SGHTA and FQGTGA. DNA of the CDR3: TGTGCCAGCAGTATAGGTAACACCGGGGAGCTGTTTTTT. Encoded protein: CASSIGNTGELFF.